One T cell receptor beta chain is described in this entry. Enrollment of patients from Seattle took place during active infection, with longitudinal follow-up. This entry belongs to a study of blood T cell repertoires in COVID-19. Study-level information: Acute and convalescent COVID-19 specimens originated in the United States, Italy and Spain. T cells, B-cell-depleted T cells, or PBMCs supplied cDNA or gDNA.

Authors' data handling: Amplified reference gene primers provided the basis for estimating nucleated cell counts. Sequencing was performed with immunoSEQ multiplex PCR; in TCRdb, only in-frame clones are kept and a portion is missing. V and J calls and clone size are given by that table; D and trimming were obtained from the DNA. The sample contains 350,000 or so clones, around 88% of which appear only once. CDR1 and CDR2 from the germline V gene are LNHDA and SQIVND (reference sequence). Trimming removed 8 bases at V and 2 bases at J, with 24 bases between. The CDR3 length is 18 residues. The clonotype comes from a woman under 40 with COVID-19, enrolled during active disease. The V call is TRBV19, the J call TRBJ2-2; D possibly corresponds to TRBD1 (6 bases). Source material: peripheral blood. The CDR3 region has the DNA TGTGCCAGTCAAATTAGGGGTCCCGGGACAAGTAACACCGGGGAGCTGTTTTTT. Amino acid sequence: CASQIRGPGTSNTGELFF.